A single sample gave rise to the 28 T cell receptor beta chains below, sequenced in a study of human T cells and chemical hapten exposure. TCRdb redid the calling of the RACE reads with MiXCR, one entry per CDR3 protein. The sample lists around 44,000 distinct CDR3 sequences, over 3.5% occurring once. Time point in this sample: patch test 1, 2 weeks after DPC sensitization. The sample's treatment: therapeutic diphenylcyclopropenone sensitization with weekly scalp DPC. Whole blood that had not been fractionated was the source of extracted total RNA. The sample in question was whole blood, obtained in connection with sensitization to the hapten diphenylcyclopropenone (DPC). Every receptor here comes from a man aged 50 to 60 with alopecia areata. Some clones in this sample may be carry-over from other donors' samples.

V is TRBV28 and J is TRBJ2-6, with a tentative D call TRBD1 (6 bases). Germline V lookup: CDR1 MDHEN, CDR2 SYDVKM. Trimming stripped 6 bases from V and 0 bases from J, with 12 bases between. CDR3 size: 16 residues. The CDR3 DNA sequence: TGTGCCAGCAGCAGGGGCCAGAGCTCTGGGGCCAACGTCCTGACTTTC. This gives the protein CASSRGQSSGANVLTF. The variable domain in full, completed from reference TRBV28 and TRBJ2-6, reads DVKVTQSSRYLVKRTGEKVFLECVQDMDHENMFWYRQDPGLGLRLIYFSYDVKMKEKGDIPEGYSVSREKKERFSLILESASTNQTSMYLCASSRGQSSGANVLTFGAGSRLTVL.

This clonotype was recorded at least ten times. The junction does not match germline at one end; this may be a read error. CDR3 nucleotides: TGTGTCAGCAGTGACCCCGGACAGGGTACCTACGAGCAGTACTTC. It is translated as CVSSDPGQGTYEQYF. The chain uses TRBV25-1 and TRBJ2-7; TRBD1 matches 8 bases. Germline values: CDR1 MGHDK, CDR2 SYGVNS. The CDR3 totals 15 residues.

This clonotype was observed at least ten times. V is TRBV6-5 and J is TRBJ1-6; possibly TRBD1 for D (6 bases). V dropped 4 bases and J dropped 6 bases, with 13 bases sitting between them. The CDR3 runs to 15 residues. The V gene's germline CDR1 is MNHEY and CDR2 SVGAGI. The CDR3 DNA follows: TGTGCCAGCAGTTGGTACCGGACAGTTAATTCACCCCTCCACTTT. Translation: CASSWYRTVNSPLHF.

This clonotype was observed a handful of times. The CDR3 loop reads CSARSQANYGYTF. Here the CDR3 DNA reads TGCAGTGCTAGATCCCAGGCTAACTATGGCTACACCTTC. The chain uses TRBV20-1 and TRBJ1-2; unclear D gene. CDR3 length: 13 residues. Germline loops: CDR1 DFQATT, CDR2 SNEGSKA (reference sequence). V lost 2 bases and J 0 bases, leaving 7 bases between the germline ends.

In this sample, this clonotype turned up many times. V and J are TRBV4-2 and TRBJ1-5; D unclear. The CDR3 spans 14 residues. CDR1 and CDR2 from the germline V gene are LGHNA and YNFKEQ. Trimming removed 0 bases at V and 4 bases at J, with 7 bases between. CDR3 sequence (DNA): TGTGCCAGCAGCCAAGACGGCAGTAATCAGCCCCAGCATTTT. Translating gives CASSQDGSNQPQHF.

This clonotype was counted at least ten times. The J gene is TRBJ2-2, the V gene TRBV12-3 or TRBV12-4, with TRBD1 identical over 11 bases. CDR3 size: 16 residues. The V and J ends lost 3 bases and 2 bases, in that order; junction bases with no gene match: 2. The CDR3 here is CASSFGTGGNTGELFF. Here the CDR3 DNA reads TGTGCCAGCAGTTTCGGGACAGGGGGAAACACCGGGGAGCTGTTTTTT.

This clonotype appeared many times. The chain recombines TRBV30 with TRBJ2-3, with D uncertain. This CDR3 spans 12 amino acids. The germline CDR1 and CDR2 sequences are GTSNPN and SVGIG (reference sequence). The V gene lost 1 base and the J gene lost 4 bases, with 6 bases spanning the gap. Here the CDR3 reads CAWSEGADTQYF. The CDR3 DNA sequence: TGTGCCTGGAGTGAGGGCGCAGATACGCAGTATTTT.

This clonotype occurred many times. This chain uses TRBV29-1 with TRBJ2-1; TRBD2 agrees at 9 bases. This CDR3 is built from 15 residues. The junction had 7 bases not matched to a gene; V was cut back by 0 bases and J by 7 bases. In germline, CDR1 is SQVTM, CDR2 ANQGSEA. CDR3 nucleotide sequence: TGCAGCGTTGAAGATCGGTGGACTAGCGCTAATGAGCAGTTCTTC. Amino acids: CSVEDRWTSANEQFF.

In this sample, this clonotype turned up many times. The CDR3 here is CASGSRAQYF. The CDR3 nucleotides read TGTGCCAGCGGGAGCAGAGCGCAGTATTTT. V usage is TRBV2 and J usage is TRBJ2-3; TRBD2 is a possible D gene (5 bases). Looked up from germline, CDR1 is SNHLY and CDR2 is FYNNEI. This CDR3 is built from 10 residues. The ends were cut back, 8 bases at V and 10 bases at J, with 10 bases in the middle.

A note on this clonotype: One base away lies a much larger clone, so this may be a sequencing read error. This chain uses TRBV12-3 or TRBV12-4 with TRBJ2-7; D gene uncertain. CDR3 size: 13 residues. Trimming removed 2 bases at V and 5 bases at J, with 10 bases between. CDR3 residues: CASSLISGHEQYF. The CDR3 nucleotides are TGTGCCAGCAGTTTAATCAGTGGCCACGAGCAGTACTTC.

This chain joins TRBV5-1 and TRBJ2-1, with D possibly matching TRBD1 (5 bases). This CDR3 region has 12 residues. With 2 bases removed from V and 8 bases from J, the gap between germline ends came to 8 bases. Germline values: CDR1 SGHRS, CDR2 YFSETQ. CDR3: CASSFLGDEQFF. For the CDR3, the DNA is TGCGCCAGCAGCTTCTTAGGGGATGAGCAGTTCTTC.

This clonotype was counted at least ten times. V usage is TRBV5-5 and J usage is TRBJ2-3; no definite D call. The germline CDR1 and CDR2 sequences are SGHKS and YYEKEE (reference sequence). Trimming took off 1 base at V and 1 base at J, with 10 bases between the two ends. The CDR3 sequence is 15 residues long. In nucleotides, the CDR3 is TGTGCCAGCAGCTTGCTTGACGGAGGCACAGATACGCAGTATTTT. This gives the protein CASSLLDGGTDTQYF.

This rearrangement joins TRBV7-2 to TRBJ2-3; TRBD2 matches 8 bases. The CDR3 totals 15 residues. Germline trimming cut 6 bases from V and 2 bases from J; bases unmatched to any gene: 7. Germline CDR1 is SGHTA and CDR2 is FQGNSA. CDR3 sequence: CASSSGGGFTDTQYF. CDR3 DNA: TGTGCCAGCAGTTCCGGGGGGGGCTTCACAGATACGCAGTATTTT.

This clonotype was detected ten times or more. The chain has TRBV29-1 and TRBJ2-3, with D unclear. Trimming stripped 5 bases from V and 2 bases from J, with 11 bases between. The length of the CDR3 is 13 residues. CDR1 and CDR2 (germline): SQVTM, ANQGSEA. The CDR3 DNA follows: TGCAGCGTTTCCTCAATTATCACAGATACGCAGTATTTT. Translated, it gives CSVSSIITDTQYF.

There are many counts of this clonotype. The chain combines TRBV5-5 with TRBJ2-1; 8 bases agree with TRBD2. The CDR3 extends over 16 amino acids. Germline CDR1 is SGHKS and CDR2 is YYEKEE (reference sequence). The V and J ends lost 4 bases and 3 bases, in that order; junction bases with no gene match: 9. CDR3 in DNA: TGTGCCAGCAGCCCGGGGGGGCCGTCCCTCTACAATGAGCAGTTCTTC. This codes for CASSPGGPSLYNEQFF.

V gene TRBV4-3 combines with J gene TRBJ2-3, with a tentative D call TRBD2 (5 bases). This CDR3 contains 15 residues. Trimming shortened V by 1 base and J by 2 bases, and 10 bases separated the two germline ends. Per the germline V gene, CDR1 is LGHNA and CDR2 is YSLEER. CDR3 nucleotides: TGCGCCAGCAGCCAAGCCCGAGGGCCCACAGATACGCAGTATTTT. Residues: CASSQARGPTDTQYF.

This clonotype showed up many times. The chain carries TRBV10-3 and TRBJ2-7, with 12 bases aligning to TRBD2. Germline CDR1 and CDR2: ENHRY and SYGVKD. V was clipped by 3 bases and J by 2 bases; unmatched bases: 2. CDR3 length: 15 amino acids. The CDR3 coding sequence is TGTGCCATCAGTGACCGGACTAGCGGGACCTACGAGCAGTACTTC. Translation gives CAISDRTSGTYEQYF.

This clonotype was picked up many times. The rearrangement links TRBV7-9 to TRBJ2-3; D is undetermined. CDR3 length: 13 amino acids. Germline V lookup: CDR1 SEHNR, CDR2 FQNEAQ (reference sequence). V was pared by 1 base and J by 1 base, with 3 bases between. The CDR3 protein is CASSLVGTDTQYF. The DNA of the CDR3 is TGTGCCAGCAGCTTAGTAGGCACAGATACGCAGTATTTT.

Worth noting for this clonotype: A much bigger clone sits one base away, suggesting this may be a read error. No conserved phenylalanine or tryptophan ends this CDR3, so it is likely a read error. V is TRBV5-5 and J is TRBJ2-6; tentative D call: TRBD1 (6 bases). The CDR3 is made up of 18 amino acids. Trimming left V 4 bases short and J 2 bases short, with 19 bases between. The V gene's germline CDR1 is SGHKS and CDR2 YYEKEE (reference sequence). The CDR3, as DNA: TGTGCCAGCAGCGTTTTACAGGGTCTTGGAGCTGGGGCCAACGTCCTGACTTCC. It yields the protein CASSVLQGLGAGANVLTS.

As regards this clonotype: Since a much larger clone is just one base distant, this may be a read error. J is TRBJ2-1 and V is TRBV7-2; 10 positions agree with TRBD1. The trim removed 5 bases at V and 5 bases at J, leaving 3 bases unmatched. CDR1 is SGHTA and CDR2 is FQGNSA in the germline V gene. CDR3 length: 14 residues. CDR3 DNA: TGTGCCAGCAGCCCGGGGACAGGGGACAATGAGCAGTTCTTC. This gives the protein CASSPGTGDNEQFF.

This clonotype has at least ten counts. The chain carries TRBV28 and TRBJ2-7; possibly TRBD1 for D (5 bases). CDR1 and CDR2 (germline): MDHEN, SYDVKM. The CDR3 spans 12 residues. Trimming took off 11 bases at V and 1 base at J, with 12 bases between the two ends. CDR3 protein: CAVGDMSYEQYF. The CDR3 nucleotides are TGTGCCGTAGGGGATATGTCCTACGAGCAGTACTTC.

This chain joins TRBV30 and TRBJ1-1; D unclear. The V and J ends lost 4 bases and 4 bases respectively, with 13 bases between them. There are 13 residues in the CDR3. Germline V gene sequence: CDR1 GTSNPN, CDR2 SVGIG (reference sequence). The CDR3 nucleotides read TGTGCCTGGACCCGCTTTTCGGGCACTGAAGCTTTCTTT. Its translation is CAWTRFSGTEAFF. The full variable domain, its missing parts supplied by reference TRBV30 and TRBJ1-1, is SQTIHQWPATLVQPVGSPLSLECTVEGTSNPNLYWYRQAAGRGLQLLFYSVGIGQISSEVPQNLSASRPQDRQFILSSKKLLLSDSGFYLCAWTRFSGTEAFFGQGTRLTVV.

In this sample, this clonotype turned up many times. This chain links TRBV30 with TRBJ2-1, with 9 positions matching TRBD2. Trimming took 0 bases from V and 9 from J; bases not matched to a gene: 15. The CDR3 consists of 17 residues. The germline V gene has CDR1 GTSNPN and CDR2 SVGIG (reference sequence). CDR3 DNA sequence: TGTGCCTGGAGTGTATGGTCGGGGCGGGAGGGTCGACGTGAGCAGTTCTTC. Its translation is CAWSVWSGREGRREQFF.

In its sample, this clonotype was seen many times. The junction departs from the called germline gene at one end, perhaps through a read error. CDR3 in amino acids: CASSLSRGTDTQYF. The CDR3 nucleotides read TGTGCTAGCAGCTTAAGTCGAGGGACAGATACGCAGTATTTT. The chain uses TRBV7-7 and TRBJ2-3, with D perhaps TRBD2 (5 bases). The CDR3 runs to 14 residues. CDR1 SSHAT and CDR2 FNYEAQ come from the germline V gene (reference sequence).

This clonotype was detected many times. The gene calls are TRBV6-5 and TRBJ2-1; D is ambiguous. CDR1 and CDR2 from the germline V gene are MNHEY and SVGAGI. Trimming left V 2 bases short and J 10 bases short, with 12 bases between. The CDR3 has 13 residues. The CDR3 region has the DNA TGTGCCAGCAGTTACACCCAGGACGGAGAGCAGTTCTTC. This codes for CASSYTQDGEQFF.

This clonotype was seen ten or more times. The genes are TRBV28 and TRBJ1-3; D might be TRBD1 (5 bases). Germline V gene data show CDR1 as MDHEN and CDR2 as SYDVKM. The CDR3 is 17 amino acids. Deletions cut 6 bases from V and 0 bases from J, with 18 bases between. CDR3 region: CASSPGGTAHSGNTIYF. The CDR3 DNA is TGTGCCAGCAGCCCGGGGGGGACGGCACACTCTGGAAACACCATATATTTT.

This clonotype has ten or more counts. The CDR3 DNA sequence: TGTGCCAGCAGCGTAGAGACCGGCTACAATGAGCAGTTCTTC. The encoded protein is CASSVETGYNEQFF. The chain links TRBV9 to TRBJ2-1; no clear D gene. Per germline, CDR1 SGDLS and CDR2 YYNGEE. CDR3 size: 14 residues. V lost 0 bases, J lost 3 bases, and 7 bases lay in between.

This clonotype was picked up many times. The V and J genes are TRBV18 and TRBJ2-3, with 13 bases identical to TRBD2. CDR1 and CDR2 from the germline V gene are KGHSH and LQKENI. This CDR3 has 19 residues. V lost 2 bases to trimming and J lost 6 bases; unmatched junction nucleotides: 14. This CDR3 reads CASSPSRGAGLAGEDTQYF. The CDR3, as DNA: TGTGCCAGCTCACCATCCAGGGGGGCTGGACTAGCGGGAGAGGATACGCAGTATTTT.